The sequence of this TCR beta chain was determined in a study of OX40 agonist ivuxolimab in advanced cancers. Overall study: Dose-escalation patients suffered from hepatocellular carcinoma, melanoma, renal cell or head and neck cancer. Of the participants, 40% to 50% had some prior anti-PD-1, anti-PD-L1 or anti-CTLA-4 therapy, which was allowed. Study-wide results and caveats: Certain nonresponders additionally had low normalized T-cell clonal expansion. On average, a greater number of expanded clones characterised CD8+ T cells relative to CD4+.

Trimming left V 4 bases short and J 1 base short, with 18 bases between. From germline, CDR1 is SGHDT and CDR2 YYEEEE. The CDR3 sequence is 16 residues long. Remarks on this clone: Its antigen is not identified.

Only in-frame clones appear in the TCRdb table, and some are missing; sequencing was by immunoSEQ multiplex PCR. The sample holds 60,000 or so clones; approximately 85% are singletons and the top ten take around 10%. This chain joins TRBV5-6 and TRBJ2-7; D perhaps matches TRBD1 (6 bases). This TCR was recovered from an adult with an advanced solid tumor such as melanoma, head and neck, liver or kidney cancer. The sequencing used CD4+ or CD8+ T cells sorted from blood, collected in a trial of the OX40 agonist ivuxolimab. CDR3 amino acids: CASSAPLTGLSYEQYF. CDR3 DNA sequence: TGTGCCAGCAGCGCCCCCCTTACAGGGTTGTCCTACGAGCAGTACTTC.